Presented here are 26 T cell receptor beta chains from one specimen sequenced in a study of radiotherapy plus CTLA-4 blockade in lung cancer. TCRdb keeps only in-frame clones here, not all; method: immunoSEQ multiplex PCR. The table records some 60,000 clones, 77% of them present only once. Sequencing was performed on peripheral blood, taken from a patient treated with radiotherapy plus ipilimumab. Receptors originate from a human donor with non-small cell lung cancer who had a partial response to radiotherapy plus ipilimumab.

In its sample, this clone was seen once. The chain couples TRBV6-6 to TRBJ2-1; the D gene is possibly TRBD1 (7 bases). Between the trimmed V and J ends, which lost 2 bases and 4 bases, there was a span of 12 bases. The germline V gene has CDR1 MNHNY and CDR2 SVGAGI (reference sequence). The CDR3 consists of 15 residues. The CDR3 reads CASSYEGAGYNEQFF. DNA of the CDR3: TGTGCCAGCAGTTACGAGGGGGCGGGGTACAATGAGCAGTTCTTC.

V is TRBV27 and J is TRBJ2-5; TRBD2 matches 10 bases. The assigned J gene may be wrong: the sequence end matches TRBJ2-7 better. There are 16 residues in the CDR3. The germline V gene has CDR1 MNHEY and CDR2 SMNVEV (reference sequence). DNA of the CDR3: TGTGCCAGCAGCTCCACCTTAGCGGGGGGACCCTACGAGCAGTACTTC. Residues: CASSSTLAGGPYEQYF.

The chain recombines TRBV19 with TRBJ1-1, with D maybe TRBD1 (5 bases). The CDR3 has 14 amino acids. Trimming took 9 bases from V and 4 from J, leaving 18 bases between them. Germline V CDR1 and CDR2: LNHDA, SQIVND (reference sequence). CDR3 coding DNA: TGTGCCAGCAGCAAATTTGGGGGGTTCACTGAAGCTTTCTTT. Its protein product is CASSKFGGFTEAFF. Together with reference TRBV19 and TRBJ1-1, the CDR3 gives the full variable domain: DGGITQSPKYLFRKEGQNVTLSCEQNLNHDAMYWYRQDPGQGLRLIYYSQIVNDFQKGDIAEGYSVSREKKESFPLTVTSAQKNPTAFYLCASSKFGGFTEAFFGQGTRLTVV.

The CDR3 sequence is CASSRLADTDTQYF. CDR3 coding DNA: TGTGCCAGCAGCCGACTAGCGGACACAGATACGCAGTATTTT. The chain links TRBV7-3 to TRBJ2-3; TRBD2 matches 9 bases. The CDR3 length is 14 residues. Germline CDR1 SGHTA, CDR2 FQGTGA. The ends lost 5 bases at V and 2 bases at J; junction bases unmatched: 2.

The J gene is TRBJ1-4, the V gene TRBV27; D might be TRBD1 (5 bases). The CDR3 contains 13 residues. V lost 8 bases and J lost 5, with 12 bases in between. Germline loops: CDR1 MNHEY, CDR2 SMNVEV (reference sequence). The CDR3 is CASSRAANEKLFF. CDR3 DNA sequence: TGTGCCAGCTCCAGGGCAGCAAATGAAAAACTGTTTTTT.

V and J are TRBV13 and TRBJ2-7; 7 bases line up with TRBD1. The CDR3 is 14 residues long. CDR1 and CDR2 from the germline V gene are PRHDT and FYEKMQ (reference sequence). V lost 5 bases to trimming and J lost 3 bases; unmatched junction nucleotides: 7. DNA of the CDR3: TGTGCCAGCAGCAGGGGACAGACCTTCTACGAGCAGTACTTC. Translation: CASSRGQTFYEQYF. The full variable domain, with the rest looked up from reference TRBV13 and TRBJ2-7, is AAGVIQSPRHLIKEKRETATLKCYPIPRHDTVYWYQQGPGQDPQFLISFYEKMQSDKGSIPDRFSAQQFSDYHSELNMSSLELGDSALYFCASSRGQTFYEQYFGPGTRLTVT.

The count of this clone is one. The rearrangement joins TRBV5-4 to TRBJ1-3; D is ambiguous. CDR3 size: 14 residues. Per germline, CDR1 SGHNT and CDR2 YYREEE (reference sequence). V lost 4 bases to trimming and J lost 0 bases, with 8 bases between them. Here the CDR3 DNA reads TGTGCCAGCAGCCCTCCAGGCTCTGGAAACACCATATATTTT. As protein: CASSPPGSGNTIYF.

This sequence joins TRBV4-3 and TRBJ1-1; the D is unclear. Trimming shortened V by 4 bases and J by 1 base, and 4 bases separated the two germline ends. CDR1 and CDR2 from the germline V gene are LGHNA and YSLEER. The CDR3 is made up of 12 amino acids. The CDR3 DNA reads TGCGCCAGCAGCCTATCGAACACTGAAGCTTTCTTT. This sequence encodes CASSLSNTEAFF.

At least ten counts were recorded for this clone. The chain links TRBV9 to TRBJ1-2; 8 bases are a match to TRBD1. The V segment lost 0 bases and the J segment 6 bases; nucleotides outside the gene matches: 7. The V gene's germline CDR1 is SGDLS and CDR2 YYNGEE. The CDR3 has 15 residues. The CDR3 spells CASSVAGQGAHGYTF. CDR3 DNA sequence: TGTGCCAGCAGCGTAGCGGGGCAGGGGGCTCATGGCTACACCTTC. Variable domain in full (rest from reference TRBV9 and TRBJ1-2): DSGVTQTPKHLITATGQRVTLRCSPRSGDLSVYWYQQSLDQGLQFLIQYYNGEERAKGNILERFSAQQFPDLHSELNLSSLELGDSALYFCASSVAGQGAHGYTFGSGTRLTVV.

The chain carries TRBV11-2 and TRBJ1-6; D gene unclear. Trimming shortened V by 5 bases and J by 7 bases, and 12 bases separated the two germline ends. This CDR3 region has 14 residues. Germline V gene lookup returns CDR1 SGHAT and CDR2 FQNNGV. The chain's CDR3 is CASSPGLGNSPLHF. The CDR3 region has the DNA TGTGCCAGCAGCCCCGGCCTCGGGAATTCACCCCTCCACTTT.

In this sample, this clone turned up once. The chain employs TRBV6-1 and TRBJ1-5; D unclear. Germline V gene lookup returns CDR1 MNHNS and CDR2 SASEGT. CDR3 length equals 14 residues. Trimming removed 6 bases from V and 0 bases from J, with 9 bases in between. The CDR3 protein is CASSKEVSNQPQHF. In nucleotides, the CDR3 is TGTGCCAGCAGCAAGGAGGTTAGCAATCAGCCCCAGCATTTT.

This clone occurred once. The V and J genes are TRBV7-9 and TRBJ1-1, with D perhaps matching TRBD1 (6 bases). Germline V gene data show CDR1 as SEHNR and CDR2 as FQNEAQ (reference sequence). This CDR3 comprises 15 residues. Trimming took off 3 bases at V and 0 bases at J, with 11 bases between the two ends. The CDR3 reads CASSFGQTLNTEAFF. In DNA form, the CDR3 reads TGTGCCAGCAGCTTTGGACAGACCTTGAACACTGAAGCTTTCTTT.

This chain uses TRBV9 with TRBJ2-5; TRBD2 aligns across 8 bases. Germline V gene sequence: CDR1 SGDLS, CDR2 YYNGEE. V lost 0 bases, J lost 0 bases, and 4 bases stayed unmatched. This CDR3 has 16 residues. The CDR3 nucleotides are TGTGCCAGCAGCGTAGGGGGTAGCGGGAACCAAGAGACCCAGTACTTC. Amino acid sequence: CASSVGGSGNQETQYF.

V gene TRBV6-1 combines with J gene TRBJ1-1, with a tentative D call TRBD1 (6 bases). Germline CDR1 is MNHNS and CDR2 is SASEGT. CDR3 length: 13 amino acids. V shed 6 bases and J shed 2 bases, with 10 bases lying between them. The CDR3 DNA is TGTGCCAGCAGGGTACAGGGTAACACTGAAGCTTTCTTT. Its protein product is CASRVQGNTEAFF.

The J gene is TRBJ1-4, the V gene TRBV27; maybe TRBD1 (6 bases). CDR1 and CDR2 (germline): MNHEY, SMNVEV (reference sequence). V was shortened by 4 bases and J by 8 bases, with 14 bases between the two germline ends. The CDR3 contains 14 residues. The CDR3 sequence: CASSSRGLGEKLFF. The CDR3 coding sequence is TGTGCCAGCAGTTCCAGGGGTCTTGGAGAAAAACTGTTTTTT. Drawing the rest from reference TRBV27 and TRBJ1-4, the complete variable domain is EAQVTQNPRYLITVTGKKLTVTCSQNMNHEYMSWYRQDPGLGLRQIYYSMNVEVTDKGDVPEGYKVSRKEKRNFPLILESPSPNQTSLYFCASSSRGLGEKLFFGSGTQLSVL.

The genes are TRBV7-9 and TRBJ1-2, with D tentatively TRBD1 (5 bases). The CDR3 is 13 amino acids. The germline CDR1 and CDR2 sequences are SEHNR and FQNEAQ (reference sequence). V gave up 5 bases and J gave up 4 bases, with 11 bases separating them. DNA for the CDR3: TGTGCCAGCAGCCCGACAGAGGCCTATGGCTACACCTTC. Translation gives CASSPTEAYGYTF.

This rearrangement joins TRBV6-5 to TRBJ2-2, with unresolved D. V shed 6 bases and J shed 2 bases, with 10 bases lying between them. CDR1 and CDR2 (germline): MNHEY, SVGAGI. The CDR3 length is 14 residues. The CDR3: CASRKRVNTGELFF. CDR3 bases: TGTGCCAGCAGAAAACGAGTCAACACCGGGGAGCTGTTTTTT.

J is TRBJ2-7 and V is TRBV21-1; TRBD2 was called by the table and not checked on the DNA. TRBV21-1 is a documented pseudogene. The CDR3 runs to 15 residues. The CDR3 reads CASSHTSDRFYEQYF. In DNA, the CDR3 is TGTGCCAGCAGCCACACTAGCGATAGGTTCTACGAGCAGTACTTC.

V is TRBV5-6 and J is TRBJ2-7, with 10 nucleotides matching TRBD1. With 3 bases clipped from V and 10 bases from J, the junction kept 10 bases outside the gene matches. Germline values: CDR1 SGHDT, CDR2 YYEEEE. The CDR3 runs to 14 residues. CDR3 nucleotide sequence: TGTGCCAGCAGCTCAGGACGGGGGACAGGGGATCAGTACTTC. It yields the protein CASSSGRGTGDQYF.

CDR3 DNA: TGTGCCAGCATGGGCGGGCTAAGCGAGCAGTACTTC. This encodes CASMGGLSEQYF. The V and J genes are TRBV28 and TRBJ2-7; D is perhaps TRBD2 (5 bases). CDR1 and CDR2 from the germline V gene are MDHEN and SYDVKM. Trimming cost V 7 bases and J 6 bases, with 13 bases left between them. This CDR3 region has 12 residues. The whole variable domain, filled in from reference TRBV28 and TRBJ2-7, reads DVKVTQSSRYLVKRTGEKVFLECVQDMDHENMFWYRQDPGLGLRLIYFSYDVKMKEKGDIPEGYSVSREKKERFSLILESASTNQTSMYLCASMGGLSEQYFGPGTRLTVT.

The V and J genes are TRBV10-2 and TRBJ2-1; D gene ambiguous. Per germline, CDR1 WSHSY and CDR2 SAAADI. V lost 10 bases and J lost 3, with 13 bases in between. The CDR3 extends over 13 amino acids. CDR3 amino acids: CATSLRNYNEQFF. The CDR3 nucleotides read TGCGCCACCTCCCTACGCAACTACAATGAGCAGTTCTTC.

This clone was observed a handful of times. This chain uses TRBV19 with TRBJ1-2, with 7 bases lining up with TRBD1. This CDR3 spans 13 amino acids. Germline assignment: CDR1 LNHDA and CDR2 SQIVND (reference sequence). Unmatched junction bases numbered 6, after V lost 7 bases and J lost 4 bases. The DNA for the CDR3 is TGTGCCAGTAACAGACAGGGTACCTATGGCTACACCTTC. It codes for CASNRQGTYGYTF.

The chain links TRBV28 to TRBJ1-1; 7 positions agree with TRBD1. The CDR3 has 10 amino acids. Trimming took 10 bases from V and 11 from J; bases not matched to a gene: 7. The V gene's germline CDR1 is MDHEN and CDR2 SYDVKM. The CDR3 loop is CATGGTEAFF. The CDR3, as DNA: TGTGCCACCGGTGGGACAGAGGCTTTCTTT.

This chain uses TRBV19 with TRBJ1-2; the match to TRBD1 covers 9 bases. The length of the CDR3 is 13 residues. Germline-derived CDR1 and CDR2 are LNHDA and SQIVND (reference sequence). V was pared by 4 bases and J by 8 bases, with 5 bases of the junction left unmatched. The CDR3 here is CASSSRDRAGYTF. The CDR3 DNA reads as TGTGCCAGTAGTAGCAGGGACAGGGCCGGCTACACCTTC.

Concerning this clone itself: Other DNA sequences from this sample encode an identical CDR3 as well. The CDR3 loop reads CSARTPRGEQFF. The CDR3 DNA sequence: TGCAGCGCTAGGACACCCAGGGGTGAGCAGTTCTTC. The rearrangement uses TRBV29-1 and TRBJ2-1, with a weak D call TRBD1 (6 bases). Per germline, CDR1 SQVTM and CDR2 ANQGSEA. V lost 7 bases, J lost 9 bases, and 16 bases lay in between. This CDR3 is 12 amino acids long.

The J gene is TRBJ1-6, the V gene TRBV6-5; D gene uncertain. Trimming stripped 3 bases from V and 6 bases from J, with 6 bases between. Looked up from germline, CDR1 is MNHEY and CDR2 is SVGAGI. The CDR3 sequence is 13 residues long. The CDR3 DNA reads TGTGCCAGCAGTTATGGTAGTAATTCACCCCTCCACTTT. Its translation is CASSYGSNSPLHF.